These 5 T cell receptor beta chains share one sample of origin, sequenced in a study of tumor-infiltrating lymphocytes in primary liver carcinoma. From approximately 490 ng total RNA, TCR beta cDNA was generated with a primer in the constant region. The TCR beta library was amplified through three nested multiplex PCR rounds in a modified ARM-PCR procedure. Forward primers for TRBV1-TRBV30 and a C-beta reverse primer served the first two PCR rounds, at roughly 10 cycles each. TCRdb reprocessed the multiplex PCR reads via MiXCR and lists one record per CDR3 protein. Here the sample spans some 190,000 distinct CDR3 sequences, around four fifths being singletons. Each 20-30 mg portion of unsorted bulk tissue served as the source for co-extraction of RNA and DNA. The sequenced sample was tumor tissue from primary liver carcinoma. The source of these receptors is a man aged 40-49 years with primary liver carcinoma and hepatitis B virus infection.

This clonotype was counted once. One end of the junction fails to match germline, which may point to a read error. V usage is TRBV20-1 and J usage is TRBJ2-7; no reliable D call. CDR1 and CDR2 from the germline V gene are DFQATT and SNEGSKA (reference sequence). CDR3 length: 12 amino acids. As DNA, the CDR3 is TGCAGTGCTCATCCCCAGATCTACGAGCATTACTTC. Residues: CSAHPQIYEHYF.

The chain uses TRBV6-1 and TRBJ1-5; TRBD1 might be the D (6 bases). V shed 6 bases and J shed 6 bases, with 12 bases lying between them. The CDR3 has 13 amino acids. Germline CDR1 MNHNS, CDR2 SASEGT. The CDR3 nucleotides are TGTGCCAGCAGCACAGGGCCTTTTCAGCCCCAGCATTTT. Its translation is CASSTGPFQPQHF.

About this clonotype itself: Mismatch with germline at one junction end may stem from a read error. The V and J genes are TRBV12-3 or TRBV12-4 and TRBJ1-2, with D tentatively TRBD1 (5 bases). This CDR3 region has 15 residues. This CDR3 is CASSLTGDPNYGYSF. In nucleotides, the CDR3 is TGTGCCAGCAGTTTAACCGGGGACCCTAACTATGGCTACAGCTTC.

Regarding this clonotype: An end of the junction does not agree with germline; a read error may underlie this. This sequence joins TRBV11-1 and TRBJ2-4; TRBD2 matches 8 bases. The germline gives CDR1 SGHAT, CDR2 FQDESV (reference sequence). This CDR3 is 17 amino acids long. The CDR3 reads CASSIPGTRETKNIQYF. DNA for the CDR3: TGCGCCAGCAGCATTCCCGGGACTAGAGAGACCAAAAACATTCAGTACTTC.

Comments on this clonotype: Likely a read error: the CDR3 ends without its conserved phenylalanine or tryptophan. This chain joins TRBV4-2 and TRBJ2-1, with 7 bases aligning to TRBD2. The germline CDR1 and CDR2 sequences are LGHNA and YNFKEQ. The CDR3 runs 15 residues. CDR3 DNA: TGTGCCAGCCGCCAAGCTAGCGGACTTCACAATGAGCAGTTCCTC. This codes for CASRQASGLHNEQFL.